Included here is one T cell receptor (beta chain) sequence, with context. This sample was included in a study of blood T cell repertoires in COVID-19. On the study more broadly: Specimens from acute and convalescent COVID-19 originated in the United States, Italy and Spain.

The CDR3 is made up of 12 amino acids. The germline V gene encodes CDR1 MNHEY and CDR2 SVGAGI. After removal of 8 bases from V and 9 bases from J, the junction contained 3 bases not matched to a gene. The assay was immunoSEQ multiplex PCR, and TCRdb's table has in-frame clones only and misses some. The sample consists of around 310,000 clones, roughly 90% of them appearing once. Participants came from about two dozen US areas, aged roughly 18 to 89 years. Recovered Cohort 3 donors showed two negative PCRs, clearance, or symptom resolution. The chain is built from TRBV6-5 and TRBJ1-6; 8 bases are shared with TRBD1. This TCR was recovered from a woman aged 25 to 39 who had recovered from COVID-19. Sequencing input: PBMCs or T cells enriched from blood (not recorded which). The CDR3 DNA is TGTGCCAGCCGACAGGGGAGTTCACCCCTCCACTTT. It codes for CASRQGSSPLHF.